Listed here is a single T cell receptor (beta chain). The data originate from a study of cytomegalovirus exposure and HLA in healthy donors. Use of 60 Vbeta and 13 Jbeta primers characterized the PCR. Clones were sequenced by immunoSEQ multiplex PCR, and TCRdb holds only the in-frame ones, with some missing. The sample records roughly 63,000 clones, roughly 70% being singletons. CDR1 SGHAT and CDR2 FQNNGV come from the germline V gene. This CDR3 region has 15 residues. V lost 5 bases and J lost 4, with 17 bases in between. The sequence was collected from a middle-aged man in good health and CMV-seropositive. Sequences were obtained from PBMCs. The chain links TRBV11-2 to TRBJ1-1; D gene ambiguous. In nucleotides, the CDR3 is TGTGCCAGCAGCAACCGAGGGTTAAGAAGCACTGAAGCTTTCTTT. Translation: CASSNRGLRSTEAFF.